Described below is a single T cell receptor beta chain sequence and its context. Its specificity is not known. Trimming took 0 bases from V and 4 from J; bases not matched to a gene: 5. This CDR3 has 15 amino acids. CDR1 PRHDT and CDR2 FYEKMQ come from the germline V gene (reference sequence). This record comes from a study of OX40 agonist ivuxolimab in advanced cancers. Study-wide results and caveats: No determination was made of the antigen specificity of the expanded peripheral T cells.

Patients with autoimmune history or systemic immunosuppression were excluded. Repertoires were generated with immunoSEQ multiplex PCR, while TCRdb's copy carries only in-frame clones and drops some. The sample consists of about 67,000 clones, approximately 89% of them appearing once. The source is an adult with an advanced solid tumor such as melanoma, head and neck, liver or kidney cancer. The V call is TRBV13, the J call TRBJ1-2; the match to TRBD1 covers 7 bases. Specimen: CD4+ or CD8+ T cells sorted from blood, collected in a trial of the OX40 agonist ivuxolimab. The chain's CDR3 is CASSLGTGRGYGYTF. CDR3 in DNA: TGTGCCAGCAGCTTAGGGACAGGGCGAGGCTATGGCTACACCTTC.